The 11 T cell receptor beta chains reported below all come from one sample, sequenced in a study of TIL therapy for anti-PD-1-resistant metastatic lung cancer. Time point: pre-treatment sample, taken before nivolumab and TIL therapy. This was the immunoSEQ v3 assay. Profiled with immunoSEQ multiplex PCR; TCRdb holds only in-frame clones, not every one. The table lists just over 45,000 clones, 79% of them singletons, with roughly 16% in the top ten. Sequenced material: blood, taken at baseline. The receptors come from a man aged 65-85 years with non-small cell lung cancer.

The chain has TRBV5-1 and TRBJ2-2; D is unresolved. V was cut by 4 bases and J by 5 bases, with 12 bases left in between. Germline-derived CDR1 and CDR2 are SGHRS and YFSETQ. The CDR3 length is 14 residues. The DNA of the CDR3 is TGCGCCAGCAGCCTGGAACAGCAAACCGGGGAGCTGTTTTTT. It codes for CASSLEQQTGELFF.

The sample holds a few counts of this clone. The V call is TRBV19, the J call TRBJ1-5; D perhaps matches TRBD1 (6 bases). Germline-derived CDR1 and CDR2 are LNHDA and SQIVND (reference sequence). Between the trimmed V and J ends, which lost 7 bases and 5 bases, there was a span of 18 bases. The length of the CDR3 is 15 residues. The CDR3 reads CASTLGGLMDQPQHF. In nucleotides, the CDR3 is TGTGCCAGTACCTTAGGGGGGCTGATGGATCAGCCCCAGCATTTT.

V usage is TRBV28 and J usage is TRBJ1-2; 8 bases match TRBD1. With V trimmed by 4 bases and J by 0 bases, 10 bases remained unmatched. CDR3 length: 17 amino acids. From germline, CDR1 is MDHEN and CDR2 SYDVKM. The chain's CDR3 is CASSSYRGARANYGYTF. Here the CDR3 DNA reads TGTGCCAGCAGTTCGTACAGGGGGGCGCGTGCTAACTATGGCTACACCTTC.

The chain couples TRBV27 to TRBJ2-2; D possibly matches TRBD1 or TRBD2 (6 bases each). The CDR3 spans 14 residues. In germline, CDR1 is MNHEY, CDR2 SMNVEV (reference sequence). Trimming removed 1 base from V and 7 bases from J, with 10 bases in between. The CDR3 coding sequence is TGTGCCAGCAGTTTATGGGCGGGACACGGGGAGCTGTTTTTT. Amino acids: CASSLWAGHGELFF.

This clone was seen a handful of times. The rearrangement joins TRBV7-7 to TRBJ2-2, with 8 positions matching TRBD2. The J segment lost 7 bases and the V segment lost 4 bases, leaving 17 bases of the junction unmatched. There are 18 residues in the CDR3. CDR1 is SSHAT, CDR2 FNYEAQ, per germline (reference sequence). CDR3 in amino acids: CASSSGKLAGTNGGELFF. The CDR3 bases are TGTGCCAGCAGCTCCGGAAAATTAGCGGGGACGAACGGCGGGGAGCTGTTTTTT.

This chain links TRBV30 with TRBJ2-2; no firm D call. Trimming took 3 bases from V and 4 from J, leaving 9 bases between them. The germline V gene encodes CDR1 GTSNPN and CDR2 SVGIG (reference sequence). The CDR3 consists of 13 residues. The CDR3 region has the DNA TGTGCCTGGAGGCCCATTGGCACCGGGGAGCTGTTTTTT. Translating gives CAWRPIGTGELFF.

The rearrangement uses TRBV10-1 and TRBJ2-7, with D possibly matching TRBD2 (5 bases). CDR3 size: 13 residues. The germline V and J ends were trimmed by 8 bases and 4 bases, with 15 bases remaining between them. Germline V CDR1 and CDR2: WNHNN, SYGVQD (reference sequence). CDR3 protein: CASSRGQAYEQYF. CDR3 nucleotide sequence: TGCGCCAGCTCGAGAGGGCAGGCTTACGAGCAGTACTTC.

This sequence joins TRBV29-1 and TRBJ2-1, with TRBD2 identical over 10 bases. CDR3 size: 14 residues. The germline V gene has CDR1 SQVTM and CDR2 ANQGSEA. The ends lost 1 base at V and 4 bases at J; junction bases unmatched: 1. The chain's CDR3 is CSVEGTSGYNEQFF. Here the CDR3 DNA reads TGCAGCGTTGAAGGGACTAGCGGTTACAATGAGCAGTTCTTC.

This clone was seen a few times. This chain joins TRBV30 and TRBJ1-2; tentative D call: TRBD1 (5 bases). CDR3 length: 12 residues. The V gene lost 1 base and the J gene lost 6 bases, with 9 bases spanning the gap. Germline loops: CDR1 GTSNPN, CDR2 SVGIG (reference sequence). The CDR3 here is CAWSAQGDGYTF. CDR3 bases: TGTGCCTGGAGTGCGCAGGGAGATGGCTACACCTTC.

The rearrangement joins TRBV7-8 to TRBJ2-7; 7 nucleotides agree with TRBD2. This CDR3 spans 17 amino acids. The junction had 11 bases not matched to a gene; V was cut back by 3 bases and J by 0 bases. Germline lookup yields CDR1 SGHVS and CDR2 FQNEAQ. The CDR3 spells CASSFPGRREPSYEQYF. CDR3 nucleotides: TGTGCCAGCAGCTTCCCGGGGCGGCGGGAGCCCTCCTACGAGCAGTACTTC. Combining the CDR3 with reference TRBV7-8 and TRBJ2-7 gives the whole variable domain GAGVSQSPRYKVAKRGQDVALRCDPISGHVSLFWYQQALGQGPEFLTYFQNEAQLDKSGLPSDRFFAERPEGSVSTLKIQRTQQEDSAVYLCASSFPGRREPSYEQYFGPGTRLTVT.

In this sample, this clone turned up once. V gene TRBV19 combines with J gene TRBJ2-5, with 9 positions matching TRBD1. From germline, CDR1 is LNHDA and CDR2 SQIVND (reference sequence). V lost 6 bases and J lost 3; bases outside the gene matches: 2. This CDR3 is built from 13 residues. In nucleotides, the CDR3 is TGTGCCAGTAGGGACAGGGGAGAAGAGACCCAGTACTTC. Protein sequence: CASRDRGEETQYF.